These T cell receptor beta chains were read from a single sample in a study of T cells in Graves' hyperthyroidism and ophthalmopathy. TCRdb recomputed calls from the multiplex PCR reads with MiXCR, one row per CDR3 protein. The profile shows 400,000 to 450,000 distinct CDR3 sequences, roughly 14% of them singletons. Sequencing was performed on blood. The receptor set was obtained from a man aged 18 to 30 with Graves' ophthalmopathy. Each CDR3 is given with its conserved first and last residue. A D gene is named only where the DNA matches it firmly. For some rows the clone size is stated as once, few or many, or as a class when expanded; others skip it.

cdr3_length,d_call,clone_size,v_call,j_call,cdr3_nt,cdr3_aa
17,TRBD2,many,TRBV7-8,TRBJ2-3,TGTGCCAGCAGCTTAGTTGGCGGGGGGGTACTCGCAGATACGCAGTATTTT,CASSLVGGGVLADTQYF
16,NA,NA,TRBV7-9,TRBJ2-2,TGTGCCAGCAGCTCACAGGGCCCCCGAGTCACCGGGGAGCTGTTTTTT,CASSSQGPRVTGELFF
13,NA,many,TRBV6-1,TRBJ2-3,TGTGCCAGCAGTGTTAGCATCGCAGATACGCAGTATTTT,CASSVSIADTQYF
16,TRBD2,many,TRBV12-3/TRBV12-4,TRBJ2-1,TGTGCCAGCAGCTTCCTACTAGCGGGACCCCTCAATGAGCAGTTCTTC,CASSFLLAGPLNEQFF
11,NA,few,TRBV7-2,TRBJ1-3,TGTGCCAGCAGCCTAGCGGACACCATATATTTT,CASSLADTIYF
17,NA,NA,TRBV7-9,TRBJ1-3,TGTGCCAGCAGCGTCACCCCTGGGACCGCCTCAGGAAACGCCATATATTTT,CASSVTPGTASGNAIYF
17,TRBD2,many,TRBV9,TRBJ2-7,TGTGCCAGCAGCGTAGGGCTAGCGGGAGGGAGAATCTACGAGCAGTACTTC,CASSVGLAGGRIYEQYF
13,NA,NA,TRBV15,TRBJ2-1,TGTGCCACCAGCAGCGCCGCCTCCGCTGAGCAGTTCTTC,CATSSAASAEQFF
14,NA,many,TRBV3-1,TRBJ2-1,TGTGCCAGCAGCCAAGTAGGCCTATACAATGAGCAGTTCTTC,CASSQVGLYNEQFF
15,TRBD2,few,TRBV18,TRBJ2-1,TGTGCCAGCTCACCTAGCGGGGGGGAGTACAATGAGCAGTTCTTC,CASSPSGGEYNEQFF
14,NA,NA,TRBV9,TRBJ2-5,TGTGCCAGCAGCGTCCGGGACGACCAAGAGACCCAGTACTTC,CASSVRDDQETQYF
13,NA,NA,TRBV6-1,TRBJ1-2,TGTGCCAGCAGCCGGGGGACTAACTATGGCTACACCTTC,CASSRGTNYGYTF
13,NA,many,TRBV7-9,TRBJ1-2,TGTGCCAGCAGCCGCGGGGCAAAGGCCGGCTACACCTTC,CASSRGAKAGYTF
16,TRBD2,many,TRBV5-1,TRBJ2-2,TGCGCCAGCAGCTTGACTAGCGGGATGAACACCGGGGAGCTGTTTTTT,CASSLTSGMNTGELFF
16,TRBD2,many,TRBV7-2,TRBJ2-1,TGTGCCAGCAGCACTAGCGGCCACGGAAACTACAATGAGCAGTTCTTC,CASSTSGHGNYNEQFF
16,NA,many,TRBV10-3,TRBJ1-2,TGTGCCATCCAGTCGTTGGAGAACCGTACTAACTATGGCTACACCTTC,CAIQSLENRTNYGYTF
15,TRBD1,NA,TRBV10-1,TRBJ2-3,TGCGCCAGCAGCACCACCAGGGGGTTCTCAGGTACGCAGTATTTT,CASSTTRGFSGTQYF